This T cell receptor (beta chain) stems from a study of glioma-infiltrating T cells after dendritic cell vaccination. The study, taken as a whole, reports: Higher pretreatment TIL content predicted longer progression-free time and survival.

Time point meaning: after dendritic cell vaccination, including at tumor progression/relapse. In germline, CDR1 is SGHAT, CDR2 FQNNGV. The ends lost 4 bases at V and 5 bases at J; junction bases unmatched: 13. The CDR3 is 17 amino acids. In the case of this clone: The antigen is undetermined.

Sequenced by immunoSEQ multiplex PCR; TCRdb stores in-frame clones only, minus some. The sample includes over 65,000 clones, 85% of them seen just once. The material sequenced was blood, taken after dendritic cell vaccination. V gene TRBV11-2 combines with J gene TRBJ2-3; TRBD2 agrees at 9 bases. This sequence was found in a human donor with glioblastoma. CDR3 coding DNA: TGTGCCAGCAGCTACCCGACAGCGGGAGGTGGGGAAGATACGCAGTATTTT. Amino acid sequence: CASSYPTAGGGEDTQYF.